A single sample is the source of the 28 T cell receptor beta chains below, sequenced in a study of CD8 T cells in ankylosing spondylitis. Findings and caveats of the study: Made up of about eight highly homologous variants, a TCR beta motif appeared characteristic of ankylosing spondylitis blood.

TCRdb fed the 5' RACE reads into MiXCR, producing one record per CDR3 protein. The profile shows 750,000 to 850,000 distinct CDR3 sequences, 12% of them singletons. No cognate antigen is known for these TCRs. The sample taken for sequencing was blood, either unsorted or a sorted T cell fraction (not recorded which). The origin of the receptors is a male donor with ankylosing spondylitis.

The chain employs TRBV12-3 or TRBV12-4 and TRBJ2-7; D is perhaps TRBD2 (6 bases). Trimming removed 4 bases at V and 3 bases at J, with 16 bases between. The CDR3 is made up of 15 amino acids. CDR3 nucleotides: TGTGCCAGCAGTTCCCTGGGACTGTCGAACTACGAGCAGTACTTC. This gives the protein CASSSLGLSNYEQYF.

This clonotype was seen a handful of times. This chain joins TRBV7-2 and TRBJ2-5, with 12 nucleotides matching TRBD1. Trimming took 5 bases from V and 9 from J; bases not matched to a gene: 7. CDR1 is SGHTA and CDR2 is FQGNSA in the germline V gene. This CDR3 spans 14 amino acids. CDR3 sequence (DNA): TGTGCCAGCAGCCTGGGACAGGGGGCCGGGGCCCAGTACTTC. It specifies CASSLGQGAGAQYF.

The chain links TRBV28 to TRBJ2-7; 8 bases are shared with TRBD1. V gave up 3 bases and J gave up 5 bases; unmatched junction bases: 12. Germline CDR1 reads MDHEN; CDR2 reads SYDVKM. The CDR3 runs 16 residues. CDR3 loop: CASSFSWTGQTDEQYF. CDR3 sequence (DNA): TGTGCCAGCAGTTTCTCGTGGACAGGGCAGACCGACGAGCAGTACTTC.

At least ten counts were recorded for this clonotype. The chain links TRBV7-2 to TRBJ1-5; TRBD1 matches 7 bases. In germline, CDR1 is SGHTA, CDR2 FQGNSA. This CDR3 spans 14 amino acids. V shed 9 bases, J shed 4 bases, and the junction held 9 bases outside the gene matches. The CDR3 DNA is TGTGCCAGTTCTCCCGACAGGGTGAATCAGCCCCAGCATTTT. It yields the protein CASSPDRVNQPQHF.

This chain joins TRBV6-5 and TRBJ2-3; 8 positions agree with TRBD2. CDR3 length: 16 residues. Unmatched junction bases numbered 12, after V lost 5 bases and J lost 5 bases. CDR1 and CDR2 (germline): MNHEY, SVGAGI. Here the CDR3 DNA reads TGTGCCAGCAGTCACCCCGGGACTAGGGGTGGAGATACGCAGTATTTT. It is translated as CASSHPGTRGGDTQYF.

This clonotype was seen a few times. J is TRBJ2-1 and V is TRBV2; possibly TRBD1 for D (5 bases). Germline CDR1 and CDR2: SNHLY and FYNNEI. V lost 11 bases and J 2 bases, leaving 16 bases between the germline ends. The CDR3 has 14 residues. The CDR3 coding sequence is TGTGCCTCGTTAAGGGGCCCGACCTACAATGAGCAGTTCTTC. The encoded protein is CASLRGPTYNEQFF.

This clonotype occurred a few times. This chain links TRBV11-2 with TRBJ2-1; TRBD2 aligns across 10 bases. After removal of 5 bases from V and 5 bases from J, the junction contained 6 bases not matched to a gene. The V gene's germline CDR1 is SGHAT and CDR2 FQNNGV. The CDR3 totals 15 residues. The CDR3: CASSPTSGNNNEQFF. As DNA, the CDR3 is TGTGCCAGCAGCCCAACTAGCGGGAATAACAATGAGCAGTTCTTC.

This clonotype has a handful of counts. This chain connects TRBV4-2 to TRBJ1-6; D ambiguous. The CDR3 totals 13 residues. Trimming shortened V by 0 bases and J by 10 bases, and 7 bases separated the two germline ends. The germline V gene encodes CDR1 LGHNA and CDR2 YNFKEQ. The CDR3 nucleotides read TGTGCCAGCAGCCAAGATCGACACTCACCCCTCCACTTT. This codes for CASSQDRHSPLHF.

V usage is TRBV15 and J usage is TRBJ2-3; the D is unclear. The ends were cut back, 0 bases at V and 2 bases at J, with 9 bases in the middle. Germline V gene data show CDR1 as LNHNV and CDR2 as YYDKDF (reference sequence). The CDR3 is made up of 15 amino acids. The DNA for the CDR3 is TGTGCCACCAGCAGAGATTGGGTGTCCACAGATACGCAGTATTTT. It codes for CATSRDWVSTDTQYF.

In its sample, this clonotype was seen a few times. The chain is built from TRBV3-1 and TRBJ1-2; D remains ambiguous. The CDR3 consists of 14 residues. Per the germline V gene, CDR1 is LGHDT and CDR2 is YNNKEL (reference sequence). V gave up 4 bases and J gave up 1 base, with 10 bases separating them. The CDR3 loop is CASSPRAFNYGYTF. CDR3 DNA: TGTGCCAGCAGCCCGCGGGCCTTTAACTATGGCTACACCTTC.

There are a few counts of this clonotype. The rearrangement joins TRBV11-1 to TRBJ1-1; D not resolved. The CDR3 consists of 19 residues. Germline-derived CDR1 and CDR2 are SGHAT and FQDESV (reference sequence). Deletions cut 4 bases from V and 3 bases from J, with 27 bases between. The CDR3 region is CASSSLYGGYVAVDTEAFF. The CDR3 coding sequence is TGTGCCAGCAGCTCCCTTTATGGAGGGTATGTGGCGGTGGACACTGAAGCTTTCTTT.

This clonotype was observed many times. The chain employs TRBV29-1 and TRBJ2-5; 7 bases line up with TRBD2. The germline V gene encodes CDR1 SQVTM and CDR2 ANQGSEA. The ends lost 6 bases at V and 4 bases at J; junction bases unmatched: 8. This CDR3 is built from 13 residues. The CDR3 sequence: CSVDPPGGETQYF. In nucleotides, the CDR3 is TGCAGCGTCGACCCACCGGGAGGAGAGACCCAGTACTTC.

A few counts support this clonotype. Here the CDR3 reads CASSGNSGFSYNEQFF. CDR3 nucleotide sequence: TGTGCCAGCAGTGGGAATAGCGGGTTCTCCTACAATGAGCAGTTCTTC. The chain links TRBV2 to TRBJ2-1, with 7 bases matching TRBD2. The germline V gene has CDR1 SNHLY and CDR2 FYNNEI. Trimming took 4 bases from V and 0 from J; bases not matched to a gene: 6. The CDR3 extends over 16 amino acids.

The chain carries TRBV5-1 and TRBJ2-1; TRBD1 matches at 11 bases. The CDR3 has 16 residues. CDR1 and CDR2 from the germline V gene are SGHRS and YFSETQ. V lost 3 bases to trimming and J lost 7 bases; unmatched junction nucleotides: 9. The CDR3 DNA is TGCGCCAGCAGCTACGGGGACAGGGGGGTTAAAAATGAGCAGTTCTTC. It codes for CASSYGDRGVKNEQFF.

The CDR3: CASSQDRGRSETQYF. Here the CDR3 DNA reads TGCGCCAGCAGCCAAGATCGGGGGCGAAGCGAGACCCAGTACTTC. The gene calls are TRBV4-3 and TRBJ2-5; possibly TRBD1 or TRBD2 for D (6 bases each). Germline assignment: CDR1 LGHNA and CDR2 YSLEER. This CDR3 has 15 residues. Trimming stripped 0 bases from V and 5 bases from J, with 13 bases between.

The table lists this clonotype with many counts. This chain connects TRBV5-1 to TRBJ2-3; no reliable D call. Trimming pared 5 bases from V and 2 bases from J, leaving 9 bases between. This CDR3 has 13 residues. The germline CDR1 and CDR2 sequences are SGHRS and YFSETQ. DNA for the CDR3: TGCGCCAGCAGACGATGGGACACAGATACGCAGTATTTT. Encoded protein: CASRRWDTDTQYF. The complete variable domain, with remaining parts taken from reference TRBV5-1 and TRBJ2-3, reads KAGVTQTPRYLIKTRGQQVTLSCSPISGHRSVSWYQQTPGQGLQFLFEYFSETQRNKGNFPGRFSGRQFSNSRSEMNVSTLELGDSALYLCASRRWDTDTQYFGPGTRLTVL.

V is TRBV18 and J is TRBJ1-6; D unclear. The V end was cut by 3 bases, the J end by 5 bases, with 11 bases between. The CDR3 sequence is 15 residues long. Germline CDR1 KGHSH, CDR2 LQKENI. CDR3 in amino acids: CASSPQRENNSPLHF. In DNA, the CDR3 is TGTGCCAGCTCACCTCAACGGGAAAATAATTCACCCCTCCACTTT.

This clonotype showed up many times. The rearrangement joins TRBV20-1 to TRBJ1-2; 9 positions agree with TRBD1. With 5 bases clipped from V and 9 bases from J, the junction kept 10 bases outside the gene matches. The length of the CDR3 is 13 residues. Germline lookup yields CDR1 DFQATT and CDR2 SNEGSKA (reference sequence). The CDR3 nucleotides read TGCAGTGCTGAAACAGGGACAGGGCCTAGCTACACCTTC. The encoded protein is CSAETGTGPSYTF.

The V and J genes are TRBV4-1 and TRBJ2-5, with 12 bases lining up with TRBD2. V gave up 4 bases and J gave up 0 bases; unmatched junction bases: 3. This CDR3 region has 16 residues. Per the germline V gene, CDR1 is MGHRA and CDR2 is YSYEKL. CDR3 bases: TGCGCCAGCAGCCGGCGACTAGCGGGAGACCAAGAGACCCAGTACTTC. Amino acid sequence: CASSRRLAGDQETQYF.

The chain employs TRBV12-3 or TRBV12-4 and TRBJ2-3, with TRBD1 as a possible D gene (6 bases). The V gene lost 7 bases and the J gene lost 5 bases, with 16 bases spanning the gap. The CDR3 is 14 residues long. CDR3 DNA: TGTGCCAGCACCCCGACAGGTCTTAGAGATACGCAGTATTTT. Translation gives CASTPTGLRDTQYF.

This clonotype was detected many times. The chain recombines TRBV20-1 with TRBJ2-5; 13 bases line up with TRBD2. The CDR3 has 13 residues. Germline CDR1 DFQATT, CDR2 SNEGSKA (reference sequence). Losses at the gene ends were 6 bases for V and 5 bases for J; bases not matched to a gene: 3. This CDR3 reads CSAGTSGMETQYF. CDR3 sequence (DNA): TGCAGTGCCGGGACTAGCGGGATGGAGACCCAGTACTTC.

The chain has TRBV5-1 and TRBJ2-7, with D uncertain. The CDR3 consists of 13 residues. Trimming took 4 bases from V and 3 from J, leaving 11 bases between them. From germline, CDR1 is SGHRS and CDR2 YFSETQ. CDR3 sequence (DNA): TGCGCCAGCAGCAGCCAGCTCCTCTACGAGCAGTACTTC. Translating it yields CASSSQLLYEQYF.

This clonotype was picked up many times. This chain joins TRBV29-1 and TRBJ2-5; D is unresolved. Germline values: CDR1 SQVTM, CDR2 ANQGSEA. CDR3 length: 11 amino acids. Trimming cost V 2 bases and J 0 bases, with 1 base left between them. CDR3 sequence reads: CSVEHQETQYF. As DNA, the CDR3 is TGCAGCGTTGAACACCAAGAGACCCAGTACTTC.

A word on this clonotype: A much bigger clone sits one base away, suggesting this may be a read error. The rearrangement links TRBV20-1 to TRBJ2-6; D is undetermined. Germline CDR1 DFQATT, CDR2 SNEGSKA (reference sequence). Trimming pared 0 bases from V and 3 bases from J, leaving 9 bases between. The CDR3 runs 15 residues. The CDR3 sequence is CSARDRIYGANVLTF. CDR3 DNA sequence: TGCAGTGCTAGAGATCGGATCTATGGGGCCAACGTCCTGACTTTC.

The V gene is TRBV5-1, the J gene TRBJ2-3, with D possibly being TRBD1 (5 bases). The CDR3 spans 15 residues. Germline-derived CDR1 and CDR2 are SGHRS and YFSETQ. The V end lost 5 bases, the J end lost 2 bases, and 15 bases lay between the germline ends. DNA for the CDR3: TGCGCCAGCAGGATTGGGTCAGGGATCACAGATACGCAGTATTTT. Protein sequence: CASRIGSGITDTQYF. The whole variable domain, filled in from reference TRBV5-1 and TRBJ2-3, reads KAGVTQTPRYLIKTRGQQVTLSCSPISGHRSVSWYQQTPGQGLQFLFEYFSETQRNKGNFPGRFSGRQFSNSRSEMNVSTLELGDSALYLCASRIGSGITDTQYFGPGTRLTVL.

The chain uses TRBV3-1 and TRBJ2-1; D is ambiguous. Trimming removed 1 base at V and 1 base at J, with 8 bases between. This CDR3 has 15 amino acids. Germline lookup yields CDR1 LGHDT and CDR2 YNNKEL (reference sequence). This CDR3 reads CASSQGRYSYNEQFF. CDR3 DNA sequence: TGTGCCAGCAGCCAAGGGCGCTATTCCTACAATGAGCAGTTCTTC.

This clonotype was observed a single time. The CDR3 spells CASSSDTASTDTQYF. CDR3 in DNA: TGTGCCAGCAGCTCCGACACGGCTAGCACAGATACGCAGTATTTT. The rearrangement uses TRBV5-6 and TRBJ2-3; D ambiguous. CDR3 size: 15 residues. The V gene's germline CDR1 is SGHDT and CDR2 YYEEEE. Trimming removed 3 bases at V and 0 bases at J, with 11 bases between.

The genes are TRBV5-1 and TRBJ2-7, with TRBD1 as a possible D gene (6 bases). The CDR3 contains 15 residues. CDR1 and CDR2 from the germline V gene are SGHRS and YFSETQ. Trimming took off 3 bases at V and 6 bases at J, with 19 bases between the two ends. In DNA, the CDR3 is TGCGCCAGCAGCTCTGGGACACCCTTCATCGGCGAGCAGTACTTC. This encodes CASSSGTPFIGEQYF.